Here is one TCR beta chain with its context. This entry belongs to a study of CD8 T cells in Susac syndrome. After extraction with the RNeasy kit, roughly 0.5 to 1 ug of the RNA was reverse transcribed using random hexamers. TCRdb reanalysed the immunoSEQ multiplex PCR reads using MiXCR and keeps one entry per CDR3 protein. The sample carries about 170,000 distinct CDR3 sequences, more than 95% recorded once. The V end was cut by 6 bases, the J end by 10 bases, with 21 bases between. CDR3 length: 14 residues. Germline V gene data show CDR1 as MNHEY and CDR2 as SMNVEV (reference sequence). Sequenced sample: CD4+ T cells from PBMCs. The V call is TRBV27, the J call TRBJ1-2; tentative D call: TRBD1 (5 bases). This TCR came from a human donor with Susac syndrome. The CDR3 DNA follows: TGTGCCAGCAGCCTTAGGGGCGGTGACAGACTCTACACCTTC. Amino acids: CASSLRGGDRLYTF.